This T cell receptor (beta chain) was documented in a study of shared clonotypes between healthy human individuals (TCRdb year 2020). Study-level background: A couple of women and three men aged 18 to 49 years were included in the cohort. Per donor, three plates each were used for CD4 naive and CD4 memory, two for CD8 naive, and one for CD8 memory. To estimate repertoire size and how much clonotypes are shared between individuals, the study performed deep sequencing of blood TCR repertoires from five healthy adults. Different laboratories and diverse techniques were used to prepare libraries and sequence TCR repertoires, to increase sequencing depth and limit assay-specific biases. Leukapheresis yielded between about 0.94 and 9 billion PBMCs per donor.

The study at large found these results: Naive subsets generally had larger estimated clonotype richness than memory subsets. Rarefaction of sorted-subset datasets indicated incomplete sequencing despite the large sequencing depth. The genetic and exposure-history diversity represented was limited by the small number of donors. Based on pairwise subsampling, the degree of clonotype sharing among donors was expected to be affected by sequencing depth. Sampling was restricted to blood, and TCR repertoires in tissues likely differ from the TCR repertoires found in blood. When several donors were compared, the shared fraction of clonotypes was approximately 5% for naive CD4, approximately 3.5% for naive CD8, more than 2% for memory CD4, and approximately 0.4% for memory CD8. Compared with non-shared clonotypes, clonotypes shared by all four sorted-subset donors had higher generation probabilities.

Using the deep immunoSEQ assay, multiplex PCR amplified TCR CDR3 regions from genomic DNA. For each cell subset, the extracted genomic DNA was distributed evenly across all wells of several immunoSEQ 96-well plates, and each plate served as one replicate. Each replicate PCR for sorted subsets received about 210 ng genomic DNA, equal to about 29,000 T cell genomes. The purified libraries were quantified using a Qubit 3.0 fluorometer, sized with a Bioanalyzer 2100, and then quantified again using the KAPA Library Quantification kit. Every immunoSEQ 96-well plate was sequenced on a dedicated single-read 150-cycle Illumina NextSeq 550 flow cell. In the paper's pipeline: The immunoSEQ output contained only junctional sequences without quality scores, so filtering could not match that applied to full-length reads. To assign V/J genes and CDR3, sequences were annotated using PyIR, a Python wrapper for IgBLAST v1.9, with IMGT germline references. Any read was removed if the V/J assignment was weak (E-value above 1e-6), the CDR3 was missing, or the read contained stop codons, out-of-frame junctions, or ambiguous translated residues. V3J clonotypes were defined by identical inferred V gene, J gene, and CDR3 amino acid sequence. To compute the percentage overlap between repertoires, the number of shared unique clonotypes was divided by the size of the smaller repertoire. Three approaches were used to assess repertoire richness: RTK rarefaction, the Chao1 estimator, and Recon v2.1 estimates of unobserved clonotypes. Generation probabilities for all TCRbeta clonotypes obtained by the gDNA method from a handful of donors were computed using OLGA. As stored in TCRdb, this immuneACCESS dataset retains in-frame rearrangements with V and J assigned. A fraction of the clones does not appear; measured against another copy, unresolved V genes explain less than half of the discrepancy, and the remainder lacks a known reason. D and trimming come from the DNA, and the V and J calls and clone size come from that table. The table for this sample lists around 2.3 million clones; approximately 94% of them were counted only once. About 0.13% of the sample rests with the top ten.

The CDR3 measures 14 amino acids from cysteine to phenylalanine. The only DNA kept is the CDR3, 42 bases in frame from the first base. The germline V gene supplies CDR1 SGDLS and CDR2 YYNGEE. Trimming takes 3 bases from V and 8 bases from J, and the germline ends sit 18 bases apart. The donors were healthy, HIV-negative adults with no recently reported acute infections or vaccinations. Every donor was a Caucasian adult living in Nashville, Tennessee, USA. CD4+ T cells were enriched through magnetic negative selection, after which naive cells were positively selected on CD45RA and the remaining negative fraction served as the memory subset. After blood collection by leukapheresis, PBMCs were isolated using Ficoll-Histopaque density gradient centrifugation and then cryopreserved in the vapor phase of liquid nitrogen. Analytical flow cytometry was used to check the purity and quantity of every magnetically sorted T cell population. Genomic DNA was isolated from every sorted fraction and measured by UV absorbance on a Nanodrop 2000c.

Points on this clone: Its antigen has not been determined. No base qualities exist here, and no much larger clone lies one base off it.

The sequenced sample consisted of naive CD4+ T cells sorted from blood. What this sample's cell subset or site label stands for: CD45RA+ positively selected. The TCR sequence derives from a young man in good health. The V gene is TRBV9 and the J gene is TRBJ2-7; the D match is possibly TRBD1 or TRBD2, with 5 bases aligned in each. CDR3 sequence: CASSADAPLGQQYF. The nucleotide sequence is TGTGCCAGCAGCGCTGACGCCCCCCTGGGACAGCAGTACTTC.